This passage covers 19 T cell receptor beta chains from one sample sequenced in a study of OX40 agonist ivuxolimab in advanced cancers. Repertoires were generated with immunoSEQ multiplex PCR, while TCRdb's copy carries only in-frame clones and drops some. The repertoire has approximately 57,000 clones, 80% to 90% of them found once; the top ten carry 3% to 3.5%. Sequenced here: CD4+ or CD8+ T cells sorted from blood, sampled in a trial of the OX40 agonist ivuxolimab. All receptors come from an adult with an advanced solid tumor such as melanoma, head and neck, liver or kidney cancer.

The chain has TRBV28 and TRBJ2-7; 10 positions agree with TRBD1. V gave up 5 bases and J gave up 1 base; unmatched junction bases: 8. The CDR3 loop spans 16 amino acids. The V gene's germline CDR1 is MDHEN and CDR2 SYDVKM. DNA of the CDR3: TGTGCCAGCAGTGGTGTCGGGACAGGGGCGTCCTACGAGCAGTACTTC. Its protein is CASSGVGTGASYEQYF.

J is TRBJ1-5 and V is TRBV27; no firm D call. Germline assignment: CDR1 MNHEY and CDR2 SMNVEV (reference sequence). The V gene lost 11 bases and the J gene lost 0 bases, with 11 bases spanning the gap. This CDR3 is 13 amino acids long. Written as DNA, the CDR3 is TGTGCCTGCGGATATTATAGCAATCAGCCCCAGCATTTT. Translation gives CACGYYSNQPQHF.

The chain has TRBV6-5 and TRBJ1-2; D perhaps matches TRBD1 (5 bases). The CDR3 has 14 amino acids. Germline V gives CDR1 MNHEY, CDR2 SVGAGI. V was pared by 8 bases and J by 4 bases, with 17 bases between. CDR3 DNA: TGTGCCAGCCGGTCCGCGGCAGGGACCTATGGCTACACCTTC. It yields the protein CASRSAAGTYGYTF.

This CDR3 is CAWTQQPYTEAFF. The DNA for the CDR3 is TGTGCCTGGACGCAACAACCCTACACTGAAGCTTTCTTT. V usage is TRBV30 and J usage is TRBJ1-1; no firm D call. The germline gives CDR1 GTSNPN, CDR2 SVGIG (reference sequence). The CDR3 is made up of 13 amino acids. V lost 4 bases, J lost 3 bases, and 12 bases lay in between.

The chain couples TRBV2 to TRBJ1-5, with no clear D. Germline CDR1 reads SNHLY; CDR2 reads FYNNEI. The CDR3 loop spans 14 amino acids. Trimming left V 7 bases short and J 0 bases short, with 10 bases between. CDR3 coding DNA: TGTGCCAGCACCCAGGTTATTAGCAATCAGCCCCAGCATTTT. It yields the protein CASTQVISNQPQHF. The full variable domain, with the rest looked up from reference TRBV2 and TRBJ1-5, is EPEVTQTPSHQVTQMGQEVILRCVPISNHLYFYWYRQILGQKVEFLVSFYNNEISEKSEIFDDQFSVERPDGSNFTLKIRSTKLEDSAMYFCASTQVISNQPQHFGDGTRLSIL.

Here the CDR3 reads CASSLHYRENQPQHF. The CDR3 coding sequence is TGTGCCAGCAGCCTTCACTACAGGGAGAATCAGCCCCAGCATTTT. V usage is TRBV6-5 and J usage is TRBJ1-5, with a weak D call TRBD1 (6 bases). The ends were cut back, 6 bases at V and 4 bases at J, with 16 bases in the middle. CDR3 size: 15 residues. Germline-derived CDR1 and CDR2 are MNHEY and SVGAGI.

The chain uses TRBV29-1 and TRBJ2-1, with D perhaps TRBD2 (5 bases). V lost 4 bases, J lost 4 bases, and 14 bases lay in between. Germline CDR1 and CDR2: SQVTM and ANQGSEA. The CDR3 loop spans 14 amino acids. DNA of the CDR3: TGCAGCGTTGGAGGGTCCCCCCTATACAATGAGCAGTTCTTC. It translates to CSVGGSPLYNEQFF.

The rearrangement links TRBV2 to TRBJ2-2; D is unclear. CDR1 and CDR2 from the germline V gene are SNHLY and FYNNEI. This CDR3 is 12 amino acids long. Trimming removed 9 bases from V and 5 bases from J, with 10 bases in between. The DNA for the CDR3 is TGTGCCAGTAGGATGCCAACCGGGGAGCTGTTTTTT. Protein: CASRMPTGELFF.

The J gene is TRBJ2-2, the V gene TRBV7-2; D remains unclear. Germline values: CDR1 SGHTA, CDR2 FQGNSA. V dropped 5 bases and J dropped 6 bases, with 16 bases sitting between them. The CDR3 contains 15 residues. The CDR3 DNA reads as TGTGCCAGCAGCCCCAGAACTACTATACCCGGGGAGCTGTTTTTT. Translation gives CASSPRTTIPGELFF. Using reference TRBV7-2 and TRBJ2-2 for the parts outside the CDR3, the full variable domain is GAGVSQSPSNKVTEKGKDVELRCDPISGHTALYWYRQSLGQGLEFLIYFQGNSAPDKSGLPSDRFSAERTGGSVSTLTIQRTQQEDSAVYLCASSPRTTIPGELFFGEGSRLTVL.

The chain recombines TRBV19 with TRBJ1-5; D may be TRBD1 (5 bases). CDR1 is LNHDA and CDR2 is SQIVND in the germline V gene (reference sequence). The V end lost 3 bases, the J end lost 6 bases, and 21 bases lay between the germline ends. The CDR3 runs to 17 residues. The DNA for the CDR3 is TGTGCCAGTAGTATTTTAAGCCTGGGAGGTCAGGGTCAGCCCCAGCATTTT. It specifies CASSILSLGGQGQPQHF.

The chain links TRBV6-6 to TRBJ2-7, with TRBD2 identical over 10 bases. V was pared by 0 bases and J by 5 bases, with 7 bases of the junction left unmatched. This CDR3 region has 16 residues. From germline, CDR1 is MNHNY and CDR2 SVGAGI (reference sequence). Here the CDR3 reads CASSYSSKREGHEQYF. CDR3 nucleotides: TGTGCCAGCAGTTACTCGAGTAAGCGGGAGGGCCACGAGCAGTACTTC.

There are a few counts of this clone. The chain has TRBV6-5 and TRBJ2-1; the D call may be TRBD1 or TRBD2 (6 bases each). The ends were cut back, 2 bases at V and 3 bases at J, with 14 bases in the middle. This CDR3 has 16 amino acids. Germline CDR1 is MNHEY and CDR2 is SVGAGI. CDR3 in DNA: TGTGCCAGCAGTTACAGGCCGGGGGCTAACTACAATGAGCAGTTCTTC. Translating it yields CASSYRPGANYNEQFF.

The CDR3: CASSSSGGGETQYF. CDR3 coding DNA: TGCGCCAGCAGCTCCTCCGGGGGGGGAGAGACCCAGTACTTC. The gene calls are TRBV5-1 and TRBJ2-5, with 8 nucleotides matching TRBD2. The CDR3 covers 14 residues. The J segment lost 4 bases and the V segment lost 3 bases, leaving 5 bases of the junction unmatched. The germline V gene has CDR1 SGHRS and CDR2 YFSETQ.

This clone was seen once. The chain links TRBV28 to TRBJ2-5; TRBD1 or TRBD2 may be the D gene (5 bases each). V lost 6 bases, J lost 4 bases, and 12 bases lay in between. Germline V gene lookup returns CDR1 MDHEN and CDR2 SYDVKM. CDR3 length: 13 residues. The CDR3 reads CASSFLGVETQYF. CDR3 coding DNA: TGTGCCAGCAGCTTCCTGGGGGTAGAGACCCAGTACTTC.

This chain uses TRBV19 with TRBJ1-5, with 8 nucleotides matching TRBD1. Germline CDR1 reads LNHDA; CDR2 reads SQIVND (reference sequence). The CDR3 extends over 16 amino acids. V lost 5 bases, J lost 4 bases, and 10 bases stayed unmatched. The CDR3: CASSGGGTGGNQPQHF. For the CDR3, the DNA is TGTGCCAGTAGTGGCGGGGGGACAGGTGGGAATCAGCCCCAGCATTTT.

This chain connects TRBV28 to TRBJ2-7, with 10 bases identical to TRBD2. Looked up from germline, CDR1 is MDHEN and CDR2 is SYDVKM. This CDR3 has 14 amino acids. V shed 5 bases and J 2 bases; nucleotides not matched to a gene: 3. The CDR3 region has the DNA TGTGCCAGCAGTCCTACTAGCGGGGCCTACGAGCAGTACTTC. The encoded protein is CASSPTSGAYEQYF.

CDR3: CASSQADRGYEQYF. The CDR3 coding sequence is TGTGCCAGCAGCCAAGCGGACAGGGGCTACGAGCAGTACTTC. This sequence joins TRBV5-4 and TRBJ2-7; 9 bases map to TRBD1. Per the germline V gene, CDR1 is SGHNT and CDR2 is YYREEE (reference sequence). Trimming cost V 4 bases and J 3 bases; bases outside gene matches: 5. The CDR3 loop spans 14 amino acids.

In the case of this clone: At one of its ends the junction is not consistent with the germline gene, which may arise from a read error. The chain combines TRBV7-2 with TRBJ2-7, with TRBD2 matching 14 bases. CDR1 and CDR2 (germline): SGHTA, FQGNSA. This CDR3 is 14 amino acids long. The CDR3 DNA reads TGTGCCAGCAGCTTAGGGACGACTAGCGGGAGGGCCAACTTC. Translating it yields CASSLGTTSGRANF.

For the CDR3, the DNA is TGTGCCAGCAGTTTATTTGGGACAGGGGTCCCTGAAGCTTTCTTT. Translating it yields CASSLFGTGVPEAFF. J is TRBJ1-1 and V is TRBV28; 10 bases map to TRBD1. The CDR3 is made up of 15 amino acids. V was pared by 1 base and J by 6 bases, with 5 bases of the junction left unmatched. Germline V gene lookup returns CDR1 MDHEN and CDR2 SYDVKM. Based on the CDR3 plus reference TRBV28 and TRBJ1-1, the full variable domain is DVKVTQSSRYLVKRTGEKVFLECVQDMDHENMFWYRQDPGLGLRLIYFSYDVKMKEKGDIPEGYSVSREKKERFSLILESASTNQTSMYLCASSLFGTGVPEAFFGQGTRLTVV.